The 9 T cell receptor beta chains in this list originate from one sample, sequenced in a study of cytomegalovirus exposure and HLA in healthy donors. The primer mix had 60 Vbeta and 13 Jbeta primers. Measured with immunoSEQ multiplex PCR; TCRdb has only the in-frame clones, and not every one. The data contain around 100,000 clones, around 75% of them seen just once; the ten biggest clones take up about 14%. The sample was PBMCs. The origin of the receptors is a male donor in good health and CMV-seropositive.

The chain joins TRBV4-3 to TRBJ2-5, with 8 bases fitting TRBD1. CDR3 length: 15 amino acids. V shed 1 base and J 5 bases; nucleotides not matched to a gene: 6. The germline V gene has CDR1 LGHNA and CDR2 YSLEER. CDR3 DNA sequence: TGCGCCAGCAGCCAAGTGACAGGGGACGGGGAGACCCAGTACTTC. This translates into CASSQVTGDGETQYF.

The chain recombines TRBV5-4 with TRBJ1-3; the match to TRBD1 covers 8 bases. The V segment lost 4 bases and the J segment 7 bases; nucleotides outside the gene matches: 10. Germline CDR1 is SGHNT and CDR2 is YYREEE (reference sequence). This CDR3 region has 15 residues. The CDR3 sequence is CASSITNRGVNTIYF. CDR3 sequence (DNA): TGTGCCAGCAGCATAACAAACAGGGGGGTTAACACCATATATTTT.

The chain recombines TRBV30 with TRBJ2-5; D is perhaps TRBD2 (5 bases). The CDR3 spans 12 residues. The germline CDR1 and CDR2 sequences are GTSNPN and SVGIG (reference sequence). The V and J ends lost 2 bases and 5 bases respectively, with 9 bases between them. The CDR3 DNA sequence: TGTGCCTGGAGTTCCCGGAGGGAGACCCAGTACTTC. As protein: CAWSSRRETQYF.

This chain uses TRBV2 with TRBJ2-7, with D possibly being TRBD2 (7 bases). V lost 1 base and J lost 2, with 12 bases in between. Germline-derived CDR1 and CDR2 are SNHLY and FYNNEI. The CDR3 is 15 residues long. The CDR3 loop is CASSEGRGPAYEQYF. CDR3 coding DNA: TGTGCCAGCAGTGAAGGGCGGGGGCCGGCCTACGAGCAGTACTTC.

J is TRBJ1-4 and V is TRBV5-1, with 7 nucleotides matching TRBD1. Germline CDR1 is SGHRS and CDR2 is YFSETQ. V was pared by 4 bases and J by 3 bases, with 6 bases of the junction left unmatched. The CDR3 is 15 residues long. This CDR3 is CASSLQGLANEKLFF. CDR3 coding DNA: TGCGCCAGCAGCCTACAGGGGCTAGCTAATGAAAAACTGTTTTTT.

The chain uses TRBV19 and TRBJ2-7; 11 bases are a match to TRBD2. Germline lookup yields CDR1 LNHDA and CDR2 SQIVND (reference sequence). The CDR3 extends over 14 amino acids. V lost 6 bases and J lost 10; bases outside the gene matches: 11. The DNA of the CDR3 is TGTGCCAGTAGCCCTACTAGCGGGGGCGGCCTCCAGTACTTC. Translating it yields CASSPTSGGGLQYF.

The genes are TRBV2 and TRBJ2-1; 7 bases fit TRBD1. V shed 2 bases, J shed 9 bases, and the junction held 10 bases outside the gene matches. CDR1 is SNHLY, CDR2 FYNNEI, per germline. This CDR3 is built from 15 residues. The CDR3 sequence: CASSERAGGRGEQFF. The CDR3 coding sequence is TGTGCCAGCAGTGAAAGGGCAGGGGGTAGGGGTGAGCAGTTCTTC.

The chain is built from TRBV5-6 and TRBJ1-1; 9 bases are a match to TRBD1. There are 14 residues in the CDR3. CDR1 is SGHDT and CDR2 is YYEEEE in the germline V gene. Unmatched junction bases numbered 4, after V lost 4 bases and J lost 3 bases. In nucleotides, the CDR3 is TGTGCCAGCAGCCCGGGACAGGGTCACACTGAAGCTTTCTTT. Amino acids: CASSPGQGHTEAFF.

This clone was counted once. The V call is TRBV2, the J call TRBJ2-3; tentative D call: TRBD1 (5 bases). The V and J ends lost 8 bases and 5 bases respectively, with 11 bases between them. The germline gives CDR1 SNHLY, CDR2 FYNNEI. The CDR3 is 12 residues long. DNA of the CDR3: TGTGCCAGCTCTATAAGGGGAGATACGCAGTATTTT. This sequence encodes CASSIRGDTQYF.